A few counts support the clone carrying this TCR beta chain. This entry comes from a study of cytomegalovirus exposure and HLA in healthy donors. The PCR contained 60 Vbeta and 13 Jbeta primers. The assay was immunoSEQ multiplex PCR, and TCRdb's table has in-frame clones only and misses some. Altogether around 150,000 clones are present, approximately 72% being singletons, with the ten largest covering roughly 1.4%. Germline loops: CDR1 MGHRA, CDR2 YSYEKL. This CDR3 has 16 amino acids. The trim removed 4 bases at V and 3 bases at J, leaving 11 bases unmatched. The clonotype comes from a man aged 45-65 years in good health and CMV-seronegative. The J gene is TRBJ2-7, the V gene TRBV4-1; TRBD2 matches at 8 bases. Sample: PBMCs. The CDR3 spells CASSRTTGGLNYEQYF. The CDR3 DNA sequence: TGCGCCAGCAGCCGTACGACGGGGGGGCTCAACTACGAGCAGTACTTC.